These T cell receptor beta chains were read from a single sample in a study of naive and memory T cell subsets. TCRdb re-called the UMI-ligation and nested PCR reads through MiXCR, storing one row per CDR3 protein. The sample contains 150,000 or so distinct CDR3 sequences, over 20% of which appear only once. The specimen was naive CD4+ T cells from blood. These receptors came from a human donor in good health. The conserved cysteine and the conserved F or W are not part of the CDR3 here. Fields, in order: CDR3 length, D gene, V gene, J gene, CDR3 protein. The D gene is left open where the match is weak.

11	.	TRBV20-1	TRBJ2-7	SSGGLSSYEQY
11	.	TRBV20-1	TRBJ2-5	SAIGSPQETQY
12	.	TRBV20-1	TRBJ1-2	SARPAFSFYGYT
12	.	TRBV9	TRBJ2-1	ASSVAGSYNEQF
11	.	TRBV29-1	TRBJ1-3	SVESGGGNTIY
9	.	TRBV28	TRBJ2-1	ASLNNNEQF
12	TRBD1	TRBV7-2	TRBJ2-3	ASSRDRGSDTQY
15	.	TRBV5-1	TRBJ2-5	ASSHKQGTIMSETQY
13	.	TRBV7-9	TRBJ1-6	ASSPRNGDNSPLH
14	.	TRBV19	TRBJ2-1	ASSIKEPRYGYEQF
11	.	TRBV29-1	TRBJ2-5	SVTGRQQETQY
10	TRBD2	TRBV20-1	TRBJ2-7	SARTSGDEQY
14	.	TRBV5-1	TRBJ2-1	ASSPTISRATNEQF
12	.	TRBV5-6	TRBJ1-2	ASSLPEGTIGYT
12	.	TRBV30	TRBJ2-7	AWTPDAWGYEQY
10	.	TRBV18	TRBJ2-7	ASSPGDSEQY
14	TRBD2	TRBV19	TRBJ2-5	ASRGFGGRSQETQY
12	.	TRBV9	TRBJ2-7	ASSVGSSSYEQY
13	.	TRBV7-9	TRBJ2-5	ASSLVSGRVETQY
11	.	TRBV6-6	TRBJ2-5	ASTQTTKSTQY
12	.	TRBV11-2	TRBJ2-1	ASSLGDHNNEQF
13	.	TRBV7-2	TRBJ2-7	ASSPAGGVAYEQY
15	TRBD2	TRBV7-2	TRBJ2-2	ASSTRGTSGSSGELF
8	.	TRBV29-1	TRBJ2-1	SVWNSEQF
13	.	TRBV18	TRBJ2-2	ASSPPLAYTGELF
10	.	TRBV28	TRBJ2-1	ASSSPPLEQF
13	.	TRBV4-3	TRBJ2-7	ASSQDGKGAYEQY
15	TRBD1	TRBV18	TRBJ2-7	ASSPRALQGYSYEQY
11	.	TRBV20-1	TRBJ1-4	SAKQDLNEKLF
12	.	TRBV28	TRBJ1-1	ASTPSLGRTEAF
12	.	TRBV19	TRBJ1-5	ASSLLGREQPQH
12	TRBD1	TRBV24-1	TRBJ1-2	ATSDGDRVYGYT
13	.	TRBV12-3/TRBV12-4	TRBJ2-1	ASSSGGSSYNEQF
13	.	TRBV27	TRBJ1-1	ASRPVAGLNTEAF
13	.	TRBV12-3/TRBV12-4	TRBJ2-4	ASSLGGQPKNIQY
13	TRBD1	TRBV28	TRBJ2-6	ASSGQGTGANVLT
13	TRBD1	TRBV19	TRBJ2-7	ASSGKGTGDYEQY
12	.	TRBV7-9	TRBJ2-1	ASSLAGSPNEQF
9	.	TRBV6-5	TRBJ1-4	ASSYREKLF
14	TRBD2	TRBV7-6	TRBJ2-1	ASSLGTSGRGNEQF
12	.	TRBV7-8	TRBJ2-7	ATAISGPGGESY
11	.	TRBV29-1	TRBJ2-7	SVRRPLGYEQY
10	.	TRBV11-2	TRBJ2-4	ASSGSFAIQY
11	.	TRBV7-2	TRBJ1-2	ASSLYASYGYT
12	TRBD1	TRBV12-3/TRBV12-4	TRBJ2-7	ASRIGTGVGEQY
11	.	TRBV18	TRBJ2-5	ASSPGLEETQY
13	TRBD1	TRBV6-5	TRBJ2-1	ASRTDRSSYNEQF
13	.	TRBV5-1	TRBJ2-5	ASGGGSFKGETQY
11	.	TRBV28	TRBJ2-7	ASSRPSSYEQY
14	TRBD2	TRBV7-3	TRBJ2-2	ASSLIVGRANGELF
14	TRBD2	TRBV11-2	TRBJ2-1	ASSLSSGKAHAEQF
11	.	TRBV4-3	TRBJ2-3	ASSQNGPDTQY
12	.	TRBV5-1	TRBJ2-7	ASSPEAKKYEQY
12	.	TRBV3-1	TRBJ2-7	ASSQDMKAYEQY
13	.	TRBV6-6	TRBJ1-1	ASSYSQGGSTEAF